The entry that follows covers one T cell receptor (beta chain) sequence. The repertoire was sequenced with immunoSEQ multiplex PCR; TCRdb's copy has only in-frame clones and lacks some. The repertoire holds about 150,000 clones, with 80% to 95% as singletons. The data originate from a study of control samples from healthy donors and cancer patients. CDR3 length equals 15 residues. V lost 6 bases and J lost 7; bases outside the gene matches: 8. Per germline, CDR1 SNHLY and CDR2 FYNNEI. This clonotype was obtained from a woman aged 25 to 39 in good health. V gene TRBV2 combines with J gene TRBJ2-1, with 11 bases identical to TRBD2. Specimen: blood. CDR3 amino acids: CASRGLAGRFNEQFF. CDR3 bases: TGTGCCAGCAGAGGACTAGCGGGCAGGTTTAATGAGCAGTTCTTC.